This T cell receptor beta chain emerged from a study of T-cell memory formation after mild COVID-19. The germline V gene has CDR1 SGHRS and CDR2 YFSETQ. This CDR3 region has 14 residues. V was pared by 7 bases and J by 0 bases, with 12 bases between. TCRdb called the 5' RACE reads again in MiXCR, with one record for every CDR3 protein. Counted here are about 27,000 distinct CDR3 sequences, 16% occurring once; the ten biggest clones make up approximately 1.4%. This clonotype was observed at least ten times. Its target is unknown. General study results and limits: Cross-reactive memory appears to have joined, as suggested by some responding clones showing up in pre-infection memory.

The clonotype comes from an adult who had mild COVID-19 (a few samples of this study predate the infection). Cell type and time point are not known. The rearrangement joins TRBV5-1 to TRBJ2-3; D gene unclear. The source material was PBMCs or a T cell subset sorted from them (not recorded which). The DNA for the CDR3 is TGCGCCAGCCGTACAGCATCTAGCACAGATACGCAGTATTTT. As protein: CASRTASSTDTQYF.